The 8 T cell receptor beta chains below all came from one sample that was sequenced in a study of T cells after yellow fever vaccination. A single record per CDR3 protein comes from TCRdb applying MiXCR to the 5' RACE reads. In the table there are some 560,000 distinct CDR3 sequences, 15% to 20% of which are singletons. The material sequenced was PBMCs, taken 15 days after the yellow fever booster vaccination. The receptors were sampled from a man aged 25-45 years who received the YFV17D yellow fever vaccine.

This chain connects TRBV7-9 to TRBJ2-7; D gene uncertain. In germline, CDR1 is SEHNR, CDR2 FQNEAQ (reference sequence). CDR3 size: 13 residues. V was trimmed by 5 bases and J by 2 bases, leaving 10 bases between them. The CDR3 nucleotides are TGTGCCAGCAGCCCAACGTTAACCTACGAGCAGTACTTC. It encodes CASSPTLTYEQYF.

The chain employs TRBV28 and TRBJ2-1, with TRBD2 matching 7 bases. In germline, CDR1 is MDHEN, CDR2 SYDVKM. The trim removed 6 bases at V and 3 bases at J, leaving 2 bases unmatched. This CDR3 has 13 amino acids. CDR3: CASSGRLYNEQFF. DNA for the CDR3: TGTGCCAGCAGCGGGAGGCTCTACAATGAGCAGTTCTTC.

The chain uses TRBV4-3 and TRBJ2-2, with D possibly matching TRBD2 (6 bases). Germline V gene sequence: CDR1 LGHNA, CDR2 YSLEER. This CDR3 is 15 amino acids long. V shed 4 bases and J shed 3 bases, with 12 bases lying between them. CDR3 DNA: TGCGCCAGCAGCCGCGTCGGGGGTTACACCGGGGAGCTGTTTTTT. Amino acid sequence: CASSRVGGYTGELFF.

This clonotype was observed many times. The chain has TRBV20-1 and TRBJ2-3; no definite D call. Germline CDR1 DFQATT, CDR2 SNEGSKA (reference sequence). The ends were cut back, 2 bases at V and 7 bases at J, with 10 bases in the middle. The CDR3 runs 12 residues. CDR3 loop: CSARWIQYTQYF. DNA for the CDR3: TGCAGTGCTAGATGGATACAGTATACGCAGTATTTT.

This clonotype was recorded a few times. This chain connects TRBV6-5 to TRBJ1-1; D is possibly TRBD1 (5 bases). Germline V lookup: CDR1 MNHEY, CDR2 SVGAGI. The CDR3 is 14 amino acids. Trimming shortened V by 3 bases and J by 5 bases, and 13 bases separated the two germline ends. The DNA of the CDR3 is TGTGCCAGCAGTTATCAGGGAGGGAAAACTGAAGCTTTCTTT. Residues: CASSYQGGKTEAFF.

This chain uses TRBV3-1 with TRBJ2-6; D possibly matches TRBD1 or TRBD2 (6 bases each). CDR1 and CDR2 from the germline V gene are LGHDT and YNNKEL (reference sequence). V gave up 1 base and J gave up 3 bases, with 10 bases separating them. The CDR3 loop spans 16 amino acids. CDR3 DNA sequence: TGTGCCAGCAGCCAAGGGGGGGCTCTTGGGGCCAACGTCCTGACTTTC. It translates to CASSQGGALGANVLTF.

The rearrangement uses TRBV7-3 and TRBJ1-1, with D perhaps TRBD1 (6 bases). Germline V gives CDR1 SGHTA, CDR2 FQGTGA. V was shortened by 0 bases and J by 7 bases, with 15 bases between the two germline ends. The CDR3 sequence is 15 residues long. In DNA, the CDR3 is TGTGCCAGCAGCTTAACAGGGGGGTTCCCCTATGAAGCTTTCTTT. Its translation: CASSLTGGFPYEAFF.

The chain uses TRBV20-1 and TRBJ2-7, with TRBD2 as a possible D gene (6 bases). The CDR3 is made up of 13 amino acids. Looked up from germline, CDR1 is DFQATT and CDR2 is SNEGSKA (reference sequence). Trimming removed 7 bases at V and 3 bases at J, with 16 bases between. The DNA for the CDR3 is TGCAGTGTTTTGGGACTCGACGGCTACGAGCAGTACTTC. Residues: CSVLGLDGYEQYF.